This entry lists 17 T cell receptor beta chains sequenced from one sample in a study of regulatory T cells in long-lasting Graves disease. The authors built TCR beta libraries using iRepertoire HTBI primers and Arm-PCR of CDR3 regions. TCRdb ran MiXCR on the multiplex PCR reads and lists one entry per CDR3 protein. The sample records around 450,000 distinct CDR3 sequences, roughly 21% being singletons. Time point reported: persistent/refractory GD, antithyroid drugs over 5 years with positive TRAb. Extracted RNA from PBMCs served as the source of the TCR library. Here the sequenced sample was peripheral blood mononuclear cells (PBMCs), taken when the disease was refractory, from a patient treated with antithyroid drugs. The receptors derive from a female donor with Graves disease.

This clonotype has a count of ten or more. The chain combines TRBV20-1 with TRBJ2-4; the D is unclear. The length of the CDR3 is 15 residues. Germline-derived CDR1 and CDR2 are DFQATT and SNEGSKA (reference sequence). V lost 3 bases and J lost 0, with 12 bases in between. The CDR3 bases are TGCAGTGCTAGGCCGGCAGAAATAGCCAAAAACATTCAGTACTTC. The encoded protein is CSARPAEIAKNIQYF.

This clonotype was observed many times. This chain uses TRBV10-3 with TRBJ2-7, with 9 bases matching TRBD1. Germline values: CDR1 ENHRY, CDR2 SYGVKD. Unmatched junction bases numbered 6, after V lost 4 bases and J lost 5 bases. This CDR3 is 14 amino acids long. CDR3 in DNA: TGTGCCATCAGTGTCAACAGGGGGCGGGACGAGCAGTACTTC. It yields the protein CAISVNRGRDEQYF.

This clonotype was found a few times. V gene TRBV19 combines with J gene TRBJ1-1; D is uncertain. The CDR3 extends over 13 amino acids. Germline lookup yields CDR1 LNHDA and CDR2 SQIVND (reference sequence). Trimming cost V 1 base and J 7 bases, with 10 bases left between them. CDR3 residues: CASSIGGNGEAFF. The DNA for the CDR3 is TGTGCCAGTAGTATAGGAGGGAACGGTGAAGCTTTCTTT.

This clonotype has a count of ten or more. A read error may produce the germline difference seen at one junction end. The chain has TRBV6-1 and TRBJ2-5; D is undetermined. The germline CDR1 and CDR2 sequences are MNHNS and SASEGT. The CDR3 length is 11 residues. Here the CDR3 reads CASSAQKTQYF. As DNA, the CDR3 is TGTGCCAGCAGTGCCCAAAAGACCCAGTACTTC.

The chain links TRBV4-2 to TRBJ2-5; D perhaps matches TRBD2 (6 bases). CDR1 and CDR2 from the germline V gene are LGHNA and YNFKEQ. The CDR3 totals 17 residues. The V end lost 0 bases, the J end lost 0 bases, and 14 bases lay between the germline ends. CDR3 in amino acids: CASSQDPLSGDQETQYF. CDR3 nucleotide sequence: TGTGCCAGCAGCCAAGATCCATTGTCGGGAGACCAAGAGACCCAGTACTTC.

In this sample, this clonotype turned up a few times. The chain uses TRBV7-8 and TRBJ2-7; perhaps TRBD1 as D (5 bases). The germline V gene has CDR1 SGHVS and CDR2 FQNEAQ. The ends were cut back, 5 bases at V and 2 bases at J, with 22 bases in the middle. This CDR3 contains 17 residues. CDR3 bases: TGTGCCAGCAGCCAACCCAAAGAAAGGACAATTACCTACGAGCAGTACTTC. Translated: CASSQPKERTITYEQYF.

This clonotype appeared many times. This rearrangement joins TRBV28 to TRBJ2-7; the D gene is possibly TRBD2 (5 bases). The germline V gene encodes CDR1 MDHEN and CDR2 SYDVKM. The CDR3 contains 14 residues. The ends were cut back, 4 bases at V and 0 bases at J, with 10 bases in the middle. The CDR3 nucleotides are TGTGCCAGCAGTTACTCTGGGAGCTCCTACGAGCAGTACTTC. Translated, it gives CASSYSGSSYEQYF.

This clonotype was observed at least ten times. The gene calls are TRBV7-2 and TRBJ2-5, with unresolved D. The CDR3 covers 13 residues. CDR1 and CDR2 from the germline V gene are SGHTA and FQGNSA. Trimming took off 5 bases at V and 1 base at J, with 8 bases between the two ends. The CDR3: CASSQALQETQYF. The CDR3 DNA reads TGTGCCAGCAGCCAAGCCCTCCAAGAGACCCAGTACTTC.

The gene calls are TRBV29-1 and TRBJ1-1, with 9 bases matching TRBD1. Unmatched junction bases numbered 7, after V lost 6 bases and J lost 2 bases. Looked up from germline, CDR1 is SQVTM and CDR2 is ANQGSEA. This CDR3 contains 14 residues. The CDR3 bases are TGCAGCGTATGGACAGGGGCCTTAAACACTGAAGCTTTCTTT. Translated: CSVWTGALNTEAFF.

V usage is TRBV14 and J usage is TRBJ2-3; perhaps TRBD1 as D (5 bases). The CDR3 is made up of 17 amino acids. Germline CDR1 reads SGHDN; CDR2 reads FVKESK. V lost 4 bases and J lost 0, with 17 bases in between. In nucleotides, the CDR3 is TGTGCCAGCAGCCGTCTAAGTGGGGCTACTAGCACAGATACGCAGTATTTT. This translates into CASSRLSGATSTDTQYF.

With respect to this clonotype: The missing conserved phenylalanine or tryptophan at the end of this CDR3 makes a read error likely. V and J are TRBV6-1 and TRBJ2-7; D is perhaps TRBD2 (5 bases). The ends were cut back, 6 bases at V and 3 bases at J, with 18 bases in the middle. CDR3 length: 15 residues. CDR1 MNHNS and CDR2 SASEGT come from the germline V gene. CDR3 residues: CASRGQSGSGYEQYL. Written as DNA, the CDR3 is TGTGCCAGCAGGGGCCAATCGGGAAGTGGCTACGAGCAGTACCTC.

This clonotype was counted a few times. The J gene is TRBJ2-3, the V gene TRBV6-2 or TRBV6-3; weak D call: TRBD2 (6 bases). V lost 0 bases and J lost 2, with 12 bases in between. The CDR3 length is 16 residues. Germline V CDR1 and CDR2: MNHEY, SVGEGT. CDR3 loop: CASSYSARTNTDTQYF. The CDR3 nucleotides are TGTGCCAGCAGTTACTCGGCACGGACTAACACAGATACGCAGTATTTT.

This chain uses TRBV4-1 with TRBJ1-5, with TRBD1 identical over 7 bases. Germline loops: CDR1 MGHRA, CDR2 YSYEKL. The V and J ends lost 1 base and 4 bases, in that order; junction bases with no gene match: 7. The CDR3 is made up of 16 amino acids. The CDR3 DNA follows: TGCGCCAGCAGCCAAGTACAGGGGCGAAAAAATCAGCCCCAGCATTTT. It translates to CASSQVQGRKNQPQHF.

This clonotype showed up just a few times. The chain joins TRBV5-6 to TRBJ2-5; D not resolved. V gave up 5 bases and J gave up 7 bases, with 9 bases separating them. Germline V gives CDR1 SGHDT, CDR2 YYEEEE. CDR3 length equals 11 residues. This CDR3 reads CASRYRGTQYF. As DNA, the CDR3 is TGTGCCAGCAGGTATCGAGGGACCCAGTACTTC.

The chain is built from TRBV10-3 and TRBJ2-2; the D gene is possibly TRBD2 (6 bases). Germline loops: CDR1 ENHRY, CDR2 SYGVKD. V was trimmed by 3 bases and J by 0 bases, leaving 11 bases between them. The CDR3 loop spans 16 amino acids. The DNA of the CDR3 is TGTGCCATCAGTGAAAGTAGCGGTACGAACACCGGGGAGCTGTTTTTT. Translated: CAISESSGTNTGELFF.

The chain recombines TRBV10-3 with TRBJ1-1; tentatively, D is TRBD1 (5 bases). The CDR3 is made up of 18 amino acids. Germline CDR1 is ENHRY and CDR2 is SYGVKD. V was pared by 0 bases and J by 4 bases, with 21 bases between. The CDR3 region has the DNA TGTGCCATCAGTGAGTCTGGAAGGGGATCGAGAGGAGGCACTGAAGCTTTCTTT. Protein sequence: CAISESGRGSRGGTEAFF.

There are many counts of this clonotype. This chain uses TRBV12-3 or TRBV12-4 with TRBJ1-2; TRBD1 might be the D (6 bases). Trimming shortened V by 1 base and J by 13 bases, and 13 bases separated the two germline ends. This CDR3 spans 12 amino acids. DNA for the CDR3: TGTGCCAGCAGTTTAGGGGGGCCCTCTTCCACCTTC. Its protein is CASSLGGPSSTF.